Shown below are 16 T cell receptor beta chains from a single sample sequenced in a study of early stage breast cancer tumors. Profiled with immunoSEQ multiplex PCR; TCRdb holds only in-frame clones, not every one. The sample carries about 25,000 clones, 65% to 70% recorded once. Sequenced sample: breast tumor tissue. The receptors derive from a person between 55 and 69 years old with breast cancer.

The chain is built from TRBV18 and TRBJ2-1; perhaps TRBD2 as D (6 bases). V shed 0 bases and J shed 7 bases, with 13 bases lying between them. The CDR3 length is 15 residues. Germline V lookup: CDR1 KGHSH, CDR2 LQKENI. This chain's CDR3 is CASSPPELAINEQFF. CDR3 coding DNA: TGTGCCAGCTCACCACCGGAACTAGCTATAAATGAGCAGTTCTTC.

This clone was seen more than once but under ten times. The CDR3 coding sequence is TGTGCCAGCAGCTTCCCGGACAGGGGACGCTCTGGAAACACCATATATTTT. Amino acids: CASSFPDRGRSGNTIYF. J is TRBJ1-3 and V is TRBV5-6; the match to TRBD1 covers 9 bases. The CDR3 is 17 amino acids. Trimming cost V 2 bases and J 0 bases; bases outside gene matches: 6. Germline CDR1 is SGHDT and CDR2 is YYEEEE.

This clone was detected only a few times. Other DNA variants within this sample encode the same CDR3. V is TRBV11-3 and J is TRBJ2-7, with 8 bases identical to TRBD1. Trimming at V came to 5 bases and at J to 1 base, leaving 7 bases not matched to a gene. Per germline, CDR1 SGHNT and CDR2 YENEEA. The CDR3 is made up of 15 amino acids. CDR3 nucleotides: TGTGCCAGCAGCCCAGCCGGGACAGGATCCTACGAGCAGTACTTC. This codes for CASSPAGTGSYEQYF.

This clone was counted a single time. The chain carries TRBV11-2 and TRBJ1-2; 7 bases match TRBD1. V gave up 0 bases and J gave up 5 bases; unmatched junction bases: 0. The CDR3 length is 13 residues. Germline CDR1 SGHAT, CDR2 FQNNGV. CDR3 sequence reads: CASSLDRGYGYTF. The DNA for the CDR3 is TGTGCCAGCAGCTTAGACAGGGGGTATGGCTACACCTTC.

In its sample, this clone is medium-sized. The rearrangement uses TRBV2 and TRBJ2-1; D is ambiguous. The CDR3 runs 13 residues. The V and J ends lost 5 bases and 3 bases respectively, with 8 bases between them. Germline CDR1 is SNHLY and CDR2 is FYNNEI. The CDR3 loop reads CASSSELYNEQFF. The CDR3 DNA is TGTGCCAGCAGTTCGGAGCTCTACAATGAGCAGTTCTTC.

The V and J genes are TRBV5-1 and TRBJ2-2, with 10 nucleotides matching TRBD1. CDR1 is SGHRS and CDR2 is YFSETQ in the germline V gene. CDR3 length: 17 amino acids. V was pared by 4 bases and J by 2 bases, with 8 bases of the junction left unmatched. The CDR3 sequence is CASSIGQGVGNTGELFF. The DNA for the CDR3 is TGCGCCAGCAGCATTGGACAGGGGGTTGGTAACACCGGGGAGCTGTTTTTT.

The chain uses TRBV5-1 and TRBJ1-3, with D possibly TRBD1 on 6 matching bases. Germline assignment: CDR1 SGHRS and CDR2 YFSETQ. CDR3 length equals 16 residues. Trimming removed 4 bases at V and 2 bases at J, with 16 bases between. This CDR3 is CASSRQEVGPGNTIYF. DNA of the CDR3: TGCGCCAGCAGCCGACAGGAGGTTGGACCTGGAAACACCATATATTTT.

This chain uses TRBV6-5 with TRBJ1-2; the match to TRBD1 covers 9 bases. Germline V gives CDR1 MNHEY, CDR2 SVGAGI. The CDR3 is 13 amino acids. Trimming cost V 4 bases and J 7 bases; bases outside gene matches: 4. For the CDR3, the DNA is TGTGCCAGCAGTTCCAGACAGGGGGGTGGCTACACCTTC. Its protein is CASSSRQGGGYTF.

The chain links TRBV5-6 to TRBJ1-1; D is unclear. In germline, CDR1 is SGHDT, CDR2 YYEEEE. This CDR3 is 15 amino acids long. Trimming shortened V by 0 bases and J by 5 bases, and 14 bases separated the two germline ends. The CDR3 here is CASSLDFGRKTEAFF. In DNA, the CDR3 is TGTGCCAGCAGCTTGGATTTCGGCAGGAAGACTGAAGCTTTCTTT.

The rearrangement links TRBV5-4 to TRBJ2-1; 7 bases match TRBD1. With V trimmed by 4 bases and J by 9 bases, 7 bases remained unmatched. The CDR3 extends over 13 amino acids. The germline CDR1 and CDR2 sequences are SGHNT and YYREEE (reference sequence). DNA of the CDR3: TGTGCCAGCAGCATACAGGGGTCTGGTGAGCAGTTCTTC. This codes for CASSIQGSGEQFF.

The chain uses TRBV27 and TRBJ2-2, with D possibly being TRBD1 (6 bases). The V end was cut by 5 bases, the J end by 4 bases, with 11 bases between. Germline V lookup: CDR1 MNHEY, CDR2 SMNVEV (reference sequence). The CDR3 covers 14 residues. The CDR3 here is CASSITQGTGELFF. CDR3 sequence (DNA): TGTGCCAGCAGTATAACACAGGGCACCGGGGAGCTGTTTTTT.

The table lists this clone with a count of one. This chain joins TRBV9 and TRBJ2-3, with a weak D call TRBD2 (7 bases). V was cut by 4 bases and J by 4 bases, with 19 bases left in between. There are 16 residues in the CDR3. CDR1 and CDR2 from the germline V gene are SGDLS and YYNGEE. CDR3 in amino acids: CASSSTLRGRADTQYF. The CDR3 DNA reads TGTGCCAGCAGCTCCACTTTGAGGGGGAGGGCAGATACGCAGTATTTT.

In its sample, this clone ranks as medium-sized (0.01 to 0.1%). The chain carries TRBV5-5 and TRBJ2-1, with 7 bases fitting TRBD1. Germline CDR1 reads SGHKS; CDR2 reads YYEKEE (reference sequence). This CDR3 spans 14 amino acids. Trimming removed 5 bases from V and 6 bases from J; junction bases left unmatched: 8. Written as DNA, the CDR3 is TGTGCCAGCAGACGCGGACAGGTGGGCAATGAGCAGTTCTTC. It translates to CASRRGQVGNEQFF.

The sample holds one count of this clone. The genes are TRBV15 and TRBJ2-7; D is unclear. Per germline, CDR1 LNHNV and CDR2 YYDKDF (reference sequence). V dropped 5 bases and J dropped 0 bases, with 11 bases sitting between them. This CDR3 comprises 14 residues. The CDR3 spells CATSGRLASYEQYF. The CDR3 region has the DNA TGTGCCACCAGCGGAAGACTCGCCTCCTACGAGCAGTACTTC.

In its sample, this clone was seen a few times. The sample holds other DNA sequences that translate to the same CDR3. The chain combines TRBV2 with TRBJ2-7; D remains unclear. Germline lookup yields CDR1 SNHLY and CDR2 FYNNEI. With 8 bases removed from V and 5 bases from J, the gap between germline ends came to 7 bases. The CDR3 loop spans 10 amino acids. The CDR3 is CASERDEQYF. The CDR3 bases are TGTGCCAGCGAACGGGACGAGCAGTACTTC.

This rearrangement joins TRBV7-9 to TRBJ1-4, with 8 nucleotides matching TRBD1. Unmatched junction bases numbered 2, after V lost 2 bases and J lost 3 bases. This CDR3 region has 15 residues. Germline loops: CDR1 SEHNR, CDR2 FQNEAQ (reference sequence). The CDR3 region is CASSLQGAANEKLFF. Written as DNA, the CDR3 is TGTGCCAGCAGCTTACAGGGGGCGGCTAATGAAAAACTGTTTTTT.